The clone carrying this T cell receptor beta chain occurred once. These data belong to a study of blood T cell repertoires in COVID-19. The wider study: The study drew acute and convalescent COVID-19 samples from the United States, Italy and Spain. The cDNA or gDNA used as material had been derived from T cells, B-cell-depleted T cells, or PBMCs.

V lost 11 bases, J lost 6 bases, and 19 bases lay in between. The germline V gene encodes CDR1 ENHRY and CDR2 SYGVKD. The length of the CDR3 is 14 residues. Source study methods: Amplified reference gene primers provided the basis for estimating nucleated cell counts. Method: immunoSEQ multiplex PCR; TCRdb's copy keeps in-frame clones and lacks some. The D gene and trimming were derived from the DNA, and the V and J assignments and clone size from that table. The sample shows 80,000 to 90,000 clones, about four fifths of them seen only once. Sequenced input: peripheral blood. The genes are TRBV10-3 and TRBJ2-2, with D unresolved. The TCR sequence derives from a woman between 65 and 79 years old with acute or convalescent COVID-19. CDR3 sequence: CASHLSNAAGELFF. The CDR3 coding sequence is TGTGCCTCACATTTGAGCAACGCGGCCGGGGAGCTGTTTTTT.